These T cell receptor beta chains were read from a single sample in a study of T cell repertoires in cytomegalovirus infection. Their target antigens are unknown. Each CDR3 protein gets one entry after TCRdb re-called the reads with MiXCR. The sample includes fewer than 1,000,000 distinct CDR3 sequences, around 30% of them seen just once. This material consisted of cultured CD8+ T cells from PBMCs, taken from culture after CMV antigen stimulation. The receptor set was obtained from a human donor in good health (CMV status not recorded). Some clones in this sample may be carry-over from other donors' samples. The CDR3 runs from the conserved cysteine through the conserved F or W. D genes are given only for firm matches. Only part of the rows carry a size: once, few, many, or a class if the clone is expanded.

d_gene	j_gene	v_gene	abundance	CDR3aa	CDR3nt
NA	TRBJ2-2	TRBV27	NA	CASSFGRGSNTGELFF	TGTGCCAGCAGTTTCGGAAGAGGGTCGAACACCGGGGAGCTGTTTTTT
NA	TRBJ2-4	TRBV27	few	CASKIGGVGIQYF	TGTGCCAGCAAAATAGGGGGGGTGGGCATTCAGTACTTC
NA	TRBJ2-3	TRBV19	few	CASSILRGPTDTQYF	TGTGCCAGTAGTATCCTGCGGGGCCCCACAGATACGCAGTATTTT
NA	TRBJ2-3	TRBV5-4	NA	CASSLGWGRASTDTQYF	TGTGCCAGCAGCTTGGGCTGGGGCAGGGCCAGCACAGATACGCAGTATTTT
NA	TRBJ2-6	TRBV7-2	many	CASSLGQTPVTF	TGTGCCAGCAGCTTAGGTCAGACTCCCGTGACTTTC
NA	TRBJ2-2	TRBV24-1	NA	CATSDGTTNTGELFF	TGTGCCACCAGCGACGGGACAACGAACACCGGGGAGCTGTTTTTT
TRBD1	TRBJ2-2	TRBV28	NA	CASSSGTGDSSYTGELFF	TGTGCCAGCAGTTCTGGGACAGGGGACTCAAGTTACACCGGGGAGCTGTTTTTT
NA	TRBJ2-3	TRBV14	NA	CASSQDWRQVTDTQYF	TGTGCCAGCAGCCAAGATTGGCGGCAGGTCACAGATACGCAGTATTTT
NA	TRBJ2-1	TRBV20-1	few	CSARDQEGGEQFF	TGCAGTGCTAGAGATCAAGAAGGGGGGGAGCAGTTCTTC
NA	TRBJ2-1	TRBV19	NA	CASTVTGYYNEQFF	TGTGCCAGTACGGTCACGGGGTACTACAATGAGCAGTTCTTC
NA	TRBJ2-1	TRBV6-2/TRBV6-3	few	CASSYLENEQFF	TGTGCCAGCAGTTACCTAGAAAATGAGCAGTTCTTC
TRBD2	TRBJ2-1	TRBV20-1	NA	CSARDWTSGDHEQFF	TGCAGTGCTAGAGATTGGACTAGCGGGGATCATGAGCAGTTCTTC
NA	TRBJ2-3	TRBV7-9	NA	CASSLETGSTDTQYF	TGTGCCAGCAGCTTAGAAACGGGTAGCACAGATACGCAGTATTTT
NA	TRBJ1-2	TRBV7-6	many	CASSAGQYDGYTF	TGTGCCAGCAGCGCAGGACAGTATGATGGCTACACCTTC
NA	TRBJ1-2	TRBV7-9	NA	CASSLVIYGYTF	TGTGCCAGCAGCTTAGTGATCTATGGCTACACCTTC
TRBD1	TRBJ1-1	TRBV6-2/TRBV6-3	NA	CASSYFPGQGVTEAFF	TGTGCCAGCAGTTACTTCCCGGGACAGGGGGTCACTGAAGCTTTCTTT
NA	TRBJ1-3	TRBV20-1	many	CSARRRVGGRSSGNTIYF	TGCAGTGCTAGGAGAAGGGTGGGCGGTCGTTCCTCTGGAAACACCATATATTTT
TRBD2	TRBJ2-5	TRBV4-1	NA	CASSQDGRLAGRKETQYF	TGCGCCAGCAGCCAAGATGGGAGACTAGCGGGGAGAAAAGAGACCCAGTACTTC
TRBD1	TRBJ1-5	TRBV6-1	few	CASSEAAGGSDQPQHF	TGTGCCAGCAGTGAAGCTGCAGGGGGTAGCGATCAGCCCCAGCATTTT
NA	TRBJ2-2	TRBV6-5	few	CASSYSTASQELFF	TGTGCCAGCAGTTACTCTACAGCCTCCCAGGAGCTGTTTTTT
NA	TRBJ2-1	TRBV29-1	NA	CSVEGWRGDNEQFF	TGCAGCGTCGAGGGGTGGAGGGGAGACAATGAGCAGTTCTTC
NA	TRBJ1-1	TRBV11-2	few	CASSLDWAGDTEAFF	TGTGCCAGCAGCTTAGATTGGGCGGGGGACACTGAAGCTTTCTTT
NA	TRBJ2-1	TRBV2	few	CASSERDVSSYNEQFF	TGTGCCAGCAGTGAACGGGATGTAAGCTCCTACAATGAGCAGTTCTTC
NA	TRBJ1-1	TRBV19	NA	CASSTRGGGANTEAFF	TGTGCCAGTAGTACCCGAGGGGGAGGAGCGAACACTGAAGCTTTCTTT
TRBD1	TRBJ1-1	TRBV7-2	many	CASSLSGGPEAFF	TGTGCCAGCAGCTTATCAGGGGGACCTGAAGCTTTCTTT
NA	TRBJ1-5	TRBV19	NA	CASSMSQGGNQPQHF	TGTGCCAGTAGTATGAGTCAGGGAGGCAATCAGCCCCAGCATTTT
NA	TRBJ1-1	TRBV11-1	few	CASSLSVGTEAFF	TGTGCCAGCAGCTTAAGCGTGGGCACTGAAGCTTTCTTT
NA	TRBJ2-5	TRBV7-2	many	CASSLPGAQETQYF	TGTGCCAGCAGCTTACCAGGGGCTCAAGAGACCCAGTACTTC
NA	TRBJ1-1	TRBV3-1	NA	CASSQARVFLDTEAFF	TGTGCCAGCAGCCAAGCCCGGGTCTTCCTGGACACTGAAGCTTTCTTT
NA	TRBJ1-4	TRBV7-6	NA	CASSLVGSPVATNEKLFF	TGTGCCAGCAGCTTAGTCGGTTCACCCGTTGCAACTAATGAAAAACTGTTTTTT
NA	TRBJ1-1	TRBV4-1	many	CASSQVRGTEAFF	TGCGCCAGCAGCCAAGTCCGGGGGACTGAAGCTTTCTTT
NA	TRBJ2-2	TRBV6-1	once	CASTPWTRANTGELFF	TGTGCCAGCACCCCCTGGACGCGAGCGAACACCGGGGAGCTGTTTTTT
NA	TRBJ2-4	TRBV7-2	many	CASSLGRHPARIQYF	TGTGCCAGCAGCTTAGGGAGACACCCCGCAAGGATTCAGTACTTC
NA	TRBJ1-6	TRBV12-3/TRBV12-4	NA	CASGGPPLSYNSPLHF	TGTGCCAGCGGGGGACCGCCTCTCTCCTATAATTCACCCCTCCACTTT
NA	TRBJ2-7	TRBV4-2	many	CASTPEAGASYEQYF	TGTGCCAGCACCCCGGAGGCGGGGGCATCCTACGAGCAGTACTTC
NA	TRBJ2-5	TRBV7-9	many	CASSSGLAETQYF	TGTGCCAGCAGCTCAGGACTCGCAGAGACCCAGTACTTC
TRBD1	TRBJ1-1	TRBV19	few	CASSPQTGMNTEAFF	TGTGCCAGTAGTCCTCAGACAGGGATGAACACTGAAGCTTTCTTT
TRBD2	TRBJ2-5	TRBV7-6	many	CASSRLAGGQETQYF	TGTGCCAGCAGCAGACTAGCGGGGGGACAAGAGACCCAGTACTTC
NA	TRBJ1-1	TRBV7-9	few	CASSHGGVTEAFF	TGTGCCAGCAGCCACGGTGGGGTGACTGAAGCTTTCTTT
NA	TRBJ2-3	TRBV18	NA	CASSPFSLDPAGTDTQYF	TGTGCCAGCTCACCATTTTCCCTAGACCCAGCCGGCACAGATACGCAGTATTTT
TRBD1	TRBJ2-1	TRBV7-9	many	CASSHLGQDPYNEQFF	TGTGCCAGCAGCCACCTCGGACAGGATCCTTACAATGAGCAGTTCTTC
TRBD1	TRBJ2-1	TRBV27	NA	CASSLETGFVYEQFF	TGTGCCAGCAGTTTGGAGACAGGGTTCGTCTATGAGCAGTTCTTC
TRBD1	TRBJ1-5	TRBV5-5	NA	CANSFKGADQPQHF	TGTGCCAACAGCTTCAAGGGGGCAGACCAGCCCCAGCATTTT
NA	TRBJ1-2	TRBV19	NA	CATQGGLRFGYTF	TGTGCCACTCAGGGAGGACTCCGGTTCGGCTACACCTTC
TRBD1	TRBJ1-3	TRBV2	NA	CASSEASPRDRSGNTIYF	TGTGCCAGCAGTGAAGCCTCCCCCCGGGACAGGTCTGGAAACACCATATATTTT
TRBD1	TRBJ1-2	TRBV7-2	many	CASSLSTGINYGYTF	TGTGCCAGCAGCTTATCGACAGGGATCAACTATGGCTACACCTTC
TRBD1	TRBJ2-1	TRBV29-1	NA	CSVEGGDSDNEQFF	TGCAGCGTTGAAGGTGGGGACAGCGACAATGAGCAGTTCTTC